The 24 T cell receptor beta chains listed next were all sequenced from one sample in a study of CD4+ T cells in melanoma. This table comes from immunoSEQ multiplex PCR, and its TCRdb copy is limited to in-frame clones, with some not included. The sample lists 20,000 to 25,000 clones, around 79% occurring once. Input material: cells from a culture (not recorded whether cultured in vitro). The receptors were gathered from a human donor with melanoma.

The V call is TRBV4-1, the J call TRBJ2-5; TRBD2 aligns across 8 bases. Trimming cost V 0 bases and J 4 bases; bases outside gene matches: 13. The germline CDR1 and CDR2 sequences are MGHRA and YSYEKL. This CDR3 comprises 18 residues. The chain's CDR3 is CASSQDQGSGVSGETQYF. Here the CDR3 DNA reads TGCGCCAGCAGCCAAGATCAAGGTAGCGGGGTTTCGGGAGAGACCCAGTACTTC.

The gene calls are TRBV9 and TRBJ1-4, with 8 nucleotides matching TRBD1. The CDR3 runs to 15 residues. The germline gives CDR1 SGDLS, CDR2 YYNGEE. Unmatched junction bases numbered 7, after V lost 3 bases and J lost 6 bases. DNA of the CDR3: TGTGCCAGCAGCGCCCCGGGACAGGAGGATGAAAAACTGTTTTTT. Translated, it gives CASSAPGQEDEKLFF.

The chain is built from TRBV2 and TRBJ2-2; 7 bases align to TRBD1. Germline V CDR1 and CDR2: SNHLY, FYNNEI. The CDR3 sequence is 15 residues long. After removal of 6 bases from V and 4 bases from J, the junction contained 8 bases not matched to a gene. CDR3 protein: CASRTDRAGTGELFF. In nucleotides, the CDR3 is TGTGCCAGCAGAACCGACAGGGCGGGCACCGGGGAGCTGTTTTTT. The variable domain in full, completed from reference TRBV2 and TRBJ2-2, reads EPEVTQTPSHQVTQMGQEVILRCVPISNHLYFYWYRQILGQKVEFLVSFYNNEISEKSEIFDDQFSVERPDGSNFTLKIRSTKLEDSAMYFCASRTDRAGTGELFFGEGSRLTVL.

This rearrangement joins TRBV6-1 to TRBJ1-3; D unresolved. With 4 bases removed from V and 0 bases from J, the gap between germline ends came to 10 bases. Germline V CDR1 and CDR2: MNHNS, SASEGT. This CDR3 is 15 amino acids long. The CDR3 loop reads CASSARVNSGNTIYF. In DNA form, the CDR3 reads TGTGCCAGCAGTGCCAGAGTTAACTCTGGAAACACCATATATTTT.

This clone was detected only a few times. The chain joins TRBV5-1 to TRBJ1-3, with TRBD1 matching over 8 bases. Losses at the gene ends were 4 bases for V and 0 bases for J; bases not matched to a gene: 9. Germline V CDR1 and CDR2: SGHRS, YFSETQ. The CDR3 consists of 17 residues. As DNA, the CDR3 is TGCGCCAGCAGCGGGATCGGACAGGGAGACTCTGGAAACACCATATATTTT. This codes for CASSGIGQGDSGNTIYF.

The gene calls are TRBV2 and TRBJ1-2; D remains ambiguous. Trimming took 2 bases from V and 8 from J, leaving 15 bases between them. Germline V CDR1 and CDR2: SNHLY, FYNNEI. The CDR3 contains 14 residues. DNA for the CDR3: TGTGCCAGCAGTGAAAGCTTCACCCAGAGGGGCTACACCTTC. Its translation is CASSESFTQRGYTF.

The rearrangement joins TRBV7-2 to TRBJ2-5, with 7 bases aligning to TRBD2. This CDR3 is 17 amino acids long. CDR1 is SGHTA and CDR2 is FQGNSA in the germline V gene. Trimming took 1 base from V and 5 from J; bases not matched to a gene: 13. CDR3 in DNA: TGTGCCAGCAGCTTAGAGCGGGGCCGGAGTTCGGGGGAGACCCAGTACTTC. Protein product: CASSLERGRSSGETQYF.

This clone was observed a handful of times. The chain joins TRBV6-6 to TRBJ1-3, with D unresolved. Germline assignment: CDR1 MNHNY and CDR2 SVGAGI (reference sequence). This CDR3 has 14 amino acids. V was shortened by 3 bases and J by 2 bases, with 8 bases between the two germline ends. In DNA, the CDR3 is TGTGCCAGCAGTTATTTAGGAGCTGGAAACACCATATATTTT. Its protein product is CASSYLGAGNTIYF.

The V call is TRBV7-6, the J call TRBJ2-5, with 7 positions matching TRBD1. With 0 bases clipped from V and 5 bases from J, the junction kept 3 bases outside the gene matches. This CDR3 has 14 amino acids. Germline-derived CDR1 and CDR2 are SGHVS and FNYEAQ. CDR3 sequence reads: CASSLAGRGETQYF. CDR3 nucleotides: TGTGCCAGCAGCTTAGCGGGCAGGGGGGAGACCCAGTACTTC.

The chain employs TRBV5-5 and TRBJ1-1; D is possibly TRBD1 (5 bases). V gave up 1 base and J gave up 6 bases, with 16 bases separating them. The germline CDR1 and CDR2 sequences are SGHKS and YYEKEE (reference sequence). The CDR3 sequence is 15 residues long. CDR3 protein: CASSLWSGVIAEAFF. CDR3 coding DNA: TGTGCCAGCAGCTTGTGGTCGGGGGTGATCGCTGAAGCTTTCTTT.

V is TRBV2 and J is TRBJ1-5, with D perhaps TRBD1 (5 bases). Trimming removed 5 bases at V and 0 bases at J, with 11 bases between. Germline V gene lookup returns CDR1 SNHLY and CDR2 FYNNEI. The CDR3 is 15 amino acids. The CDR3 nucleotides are TGTGCCAGCAGTACAAGGACACGTAGCAATCAGCCCCAGCATTTT. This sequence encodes CASSTRTRSNQPQHF.

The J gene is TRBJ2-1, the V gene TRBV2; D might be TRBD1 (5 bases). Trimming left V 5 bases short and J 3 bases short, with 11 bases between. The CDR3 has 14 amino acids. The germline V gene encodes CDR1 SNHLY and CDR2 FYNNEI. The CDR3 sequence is CASSSGMGYNEQFF. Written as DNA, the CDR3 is TGTGCCAGCAGTTCAGGGATGGGCTACAATGAGCAGTTCTTC.

CDR3 nucleotides: TGTGCCAGCAGCTTCTTTAGGGGAACAGATACGCAGTATTTT. This codes for CASSFFRGTDTQYF. J is TRBJ2-3 and V is TRBV5-8, with a possible D match to TRBD1 (5 bases). CDR1 and CDR2 from the germline V gene are SGHTS and YDEGEE. The V gene lost 2 bases and the J gene lost 3 bases, with 10 bases spanning the gap. The CDR3 loop spans 14 amino acids.

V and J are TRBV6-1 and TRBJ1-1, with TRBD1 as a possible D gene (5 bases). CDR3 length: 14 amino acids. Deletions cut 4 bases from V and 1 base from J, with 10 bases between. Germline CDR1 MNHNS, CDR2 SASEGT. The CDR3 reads CASSGQGGNTEAFF. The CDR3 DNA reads TGTGCCAGCAGTGGGCAGGGTGGGAACACTGAAGCTTTCTTT.

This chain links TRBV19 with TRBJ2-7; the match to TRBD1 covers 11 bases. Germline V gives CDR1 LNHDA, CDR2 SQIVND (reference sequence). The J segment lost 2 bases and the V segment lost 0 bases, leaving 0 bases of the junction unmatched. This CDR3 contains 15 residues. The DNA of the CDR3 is TGTGCCAGTAGTATAGAGGGACAGGGGGCCTACGAGCAGTACTTC. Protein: CASSIEGQGAYEQYF.

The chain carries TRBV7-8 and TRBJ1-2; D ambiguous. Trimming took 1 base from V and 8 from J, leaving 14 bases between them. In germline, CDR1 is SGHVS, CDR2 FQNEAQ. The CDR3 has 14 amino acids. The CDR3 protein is CASSLDGWTGGYTF. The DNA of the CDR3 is TGTGCCAGCAGCTTAGACGGTTGGACGGGCGGCTACACCTTC.

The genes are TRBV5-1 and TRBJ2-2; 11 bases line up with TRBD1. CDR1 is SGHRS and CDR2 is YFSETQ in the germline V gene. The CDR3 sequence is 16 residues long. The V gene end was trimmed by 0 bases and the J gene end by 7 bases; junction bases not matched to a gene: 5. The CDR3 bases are TGCGCCAGCAGCTTGGTGGGACAGGGGGTCCTCGGGGAGCTGTTTTTT. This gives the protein CASSLVGQGVLGELFF. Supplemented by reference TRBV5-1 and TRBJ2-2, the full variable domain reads KAGVTQTPRYLIKTRGQQVTLSCSPISGHRSVSWYQQTPGQGLQFLFEYFSETQRNKGNFPGRFSGRQFSNSRSEMNVSTLELGDSALYLCASSLVGQGVLGELFFGEGSRLTVL.

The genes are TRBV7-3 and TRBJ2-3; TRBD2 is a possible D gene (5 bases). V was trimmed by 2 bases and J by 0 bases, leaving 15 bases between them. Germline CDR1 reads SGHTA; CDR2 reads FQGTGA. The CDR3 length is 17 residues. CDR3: CASSLGVSSGSTDTQYF. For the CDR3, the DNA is TGTGCCAGCAGCTTAGGGGTTTCTTCGGGGAGCACAGATACGCAGTATTTT.

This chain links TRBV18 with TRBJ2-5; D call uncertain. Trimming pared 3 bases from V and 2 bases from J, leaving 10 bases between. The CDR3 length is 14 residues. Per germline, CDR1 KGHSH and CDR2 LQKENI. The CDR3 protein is CASSPARRQETQYF. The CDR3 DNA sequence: TGTGCCAGCTCACCGGCTCGCCGGCAAGAGACCCAGTACTTC.

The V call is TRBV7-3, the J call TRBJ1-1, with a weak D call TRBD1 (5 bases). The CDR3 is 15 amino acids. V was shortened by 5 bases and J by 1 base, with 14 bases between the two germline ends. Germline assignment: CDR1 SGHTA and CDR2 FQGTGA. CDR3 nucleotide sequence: TGTGCCAGCAGCAGGGAGGGACTGCCGAACACTGAAGCTTTCTTT. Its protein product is CASSREGLPNTEAFF.

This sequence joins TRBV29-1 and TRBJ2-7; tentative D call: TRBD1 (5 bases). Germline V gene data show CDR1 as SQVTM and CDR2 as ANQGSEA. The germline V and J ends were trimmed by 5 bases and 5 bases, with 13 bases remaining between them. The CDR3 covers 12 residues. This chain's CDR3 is CSVRAGIDEQYF. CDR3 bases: TGCAGCGTTCGGGCAGGGATTGACGAGCAGTACTTC.

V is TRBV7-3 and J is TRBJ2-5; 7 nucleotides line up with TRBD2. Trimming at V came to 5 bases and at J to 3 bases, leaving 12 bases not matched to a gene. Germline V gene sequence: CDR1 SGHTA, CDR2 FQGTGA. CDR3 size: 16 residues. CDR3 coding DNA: TGTGCCAGCAGCGAATCCGGCGCGGCGGGGGAAGAGACCCAGTACTTC. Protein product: CASSESGAAGEETQYF. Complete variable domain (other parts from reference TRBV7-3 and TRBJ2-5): GAGVSQTPSNKVTEKGKYVELRCDPISGHTALYWYRQSLGQGPEFLIYFQGTGAADDSGLPNDRFFAVRPEGSVSTLKIQRTERGDSAVYLCASSESGAAGEETQYFGPGTRLLVL.

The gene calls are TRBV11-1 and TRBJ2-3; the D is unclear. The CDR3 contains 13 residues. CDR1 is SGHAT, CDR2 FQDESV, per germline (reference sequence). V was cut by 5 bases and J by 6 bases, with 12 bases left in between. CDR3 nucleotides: TGTGCCAGCAGCCTACGACTCGCCGATACGCAGTATTTT. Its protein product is CASSLRLADTQYF.

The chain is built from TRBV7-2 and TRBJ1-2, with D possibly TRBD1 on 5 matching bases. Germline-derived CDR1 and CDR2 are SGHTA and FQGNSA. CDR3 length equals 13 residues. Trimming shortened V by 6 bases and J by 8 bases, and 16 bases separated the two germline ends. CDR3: CASSPGRVSGYTF. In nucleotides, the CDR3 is TGTGCCAGCAGTCCAGGGAGGGTTAGCGGCTACACCTTC.